These 25 T cell receptor beta chains were sequenced from one sample in a study of blood T cell repertoires in COVID-19. This table comes from immunoSEQ multiplex PCR, and its TCRdb copy is limited to in-frame clones, with some not included. The sample carries under 150,000 clones, around three quarters recorded once. The sample was peripheral blood. These TCRs come from a man between 60 and 75 years old with acute or convalescent COVID-19.

V usage is TRBV27 and J usage is TRBJ2-7; a possible D gene is TRBD1 (7 bases). The CDR3 has 15 residues. The V gene lost 2 bases and the J gene lost 4 bases, with 15 bases spanning the gap. The V gene's germline CDR1 is MNHEY and CDR2 SMNVEV (reference sequence). The DNA for the CDR3 is TGTGCCAGCAGTTTAGAGGCAGGGGGGTATTACGAGCAGTACTTC. As protein: CASSLEAGGYYEQYF.

V is TRBV7-3 and J is TRBJ2-2; D is unclear. Deletions cut 4 bases from V and 6 bases from J, with 9 bases between. This CDR3 spans 13 amino acids. Germline V gives CDR1 SGHTA, CDR2 FQGTGA. Here the CDR3 reads CASSSALAGELFF. In DNA, the CDR3 is TGTGCCAGCAGCTCCGCACTGGCCGGGGAGCTGTTTTTT.

V and J are TRBV14 and TRBJ2-7, with 9 bases lining up with TRBD2. The CDR3 runs to 17 residues. The V gene's germline CDR1 is SGHDN and CDR2 FVKESK. V was clipped by 0 bases and J by 0 bases; unmatched bases: 6. The CDR3 here is CASSQERAGLASYEQYF. The CDR3 nucleotides are TGTGCCAGCAGCCAAGAGAGGGCGGGACTAGCCTCCTACGAGCAGTACTTC.

The chain recombines TRBV30 with TRBJ2-7, with 7 bases aligning to TRBD1. CDR1 is GTSNPN and CDR2 is SVGIG in the germline V gene (reference sequence). This CDR3 is built from 13 residues. V trimming: 8 bases; J trimming: 3 bases; junction bases outside the gene matches: 10. The CDR3, as DNA: TGTGCCATCGCTACGACAGGGATCTACGAGCAGTACTTC. This sequence encodes CAIATTGIYEQYF.

V usage is TRBV2 and J usage is TRBJ2-7, with D unclear. The V gene's germline CDR1 is SNHLY and CDR2 FYNNEI. The germline V and J ends were trimmed by 4 bases and 3 bases, with 13 bases remaining between them. The CDR3 length is 14 residues. The CDR3 region is CASSVYPAVYEQYF. DNA of the CDR3: TGTGCCAGCAGTGTCTACCCCGCGGTCTACGAGCAGTACTTC.

The chain has TRBV5-8 and TRBJ2-3; 7 bases line up with TRBD1. With 2 bases clipped from V and 5 bases from J, the junction kept 8 bases outside the gene matches. CDR3 length: 15 residues. The germline gives CDR1 SGHTS, CDR2 YDEGEE. CDR3 loop: CASSLEDRVIDTQYF. The DNA for the CDR3 is TGTGCCAGCAGCTTAGAAGACAGGGTCATAGATACGCAGTATTTT.

This clone turned up a few times. The chain employs TRBV7-9 and TRBJ2-1, with 7 bases that match TRBD2. Unmatched junction bases numbered 7, after V lost 0 bases and J lost 5 bases. Germline assignment: CDR1 SEHNR and CDR2 FQNEAQ (reference sequence). CDR3 size: 16 residues. The chain's CDR3 is CASSLAGLVPNNEQFF. As DNA, the CDR3 is TGTGCCAGCAGCTTAGCAGGACTAGTCCCCAACAATGAGCAGTTCTTC.

This sequence joins TRBV19 and TRBJ1-2; D possibly corresponds to TRBD1 (6 bases). The V end lost 5 bases, the J end lost 5 bases, and 21 bases lay between the germline ends. The V gene's germline CDR1 is LNHDA and CDR2 SQIVND (reference sequence). The CDR3 has 16 amino acids. CDR3 coding DNA: TGTGCCAGTAGTCCCTCTACAGGGCTCCAAGGATATGGCTACACCTTC. Protein product: CASSPSTGLQGYGYTF.

The genes are TRBV5-4 and TRBJ2-1; maybe TRBD1 (6 bases). Germline assignment: CDR1 SGHNT and CDR2 YYREEE (reference sequence). Trimming removed 1 base from V and 8 bases from J, with 13 bases in between. The CDR3 runs to 14 residues. CDR3 loop: CASSLLIQGDEQFF. CDR3 in DNA: TGTGCCAGCAGCTTGTTGATACAGGGTGATGAGCAGTTCTTC. Looking up the rest from reference TRBV5-4 and TRBJ2-1 gives the full variable domain: ETGVTQSPTHLIKTRGQQVTLRCSSQSGHNTVSWYQQALGQGPQFIFQYYREEENGRGNFPPRFSGLQFPNYSSELNVNALELDDSALYLCASSLLIQGDEQFFGPGTRLTVL.

This clone appeared a single time. The chain uses TRBV18 and TRBJ2-1; D unresolved. The germline CDR1 and CDR2 sequences are KGHSH and LQKENI. This CDR3 has 13 amino acids. V lost 0 bases to trimming and J lost 10 bases, with 10 bases between them. CDR3 residues: CASSPPRPSEQFF. DNA for the CDR3: TGTGCCAGCTCACCACCGCGGCCCTCAGAGCAGTTCTTC.

This clone came up a few times. The chain recombines TRBV4-1 with TRBJ2-1; maybe TRBD1 (6 bases). Trimming stripped 2 bases from V and 1 base from J, with 9 bases between. The CDR3 has 15 amino acids. CDR1 is MGHRA and CDR2 is YSYEKL in the germline V gene. The CDR3 DNA reads TGCGCCAGCAGCCAACGAAGGGGGTCCTACAATGAGCAGTTCTTC. Encoded protein: CASSQRRGSYNEQFF.

Comments on this clone: The sample has other DNA sequences that encode this CDR3 too. V gene TRBV28 combines with J gene TRBJ2-2; TRBD2 matches at 7 bases. Germline V CDR1 and CDR2: MDHEN, SYDVKM. The CDR3 is 14 residues long. V lost 2 bases to trimming and J lost 7 bases; unmatched junction nucleotides: 4. CDR3 nucleotide sequence: TGTGCCAGCAGTTTAGAGGGGAGGGGCGGGGAGCTGTTTTTT. This codes for CASSLEGRGGELFF.

V usage is TRBV2 and J usage is TRBJ1-6; 9 nucleotides align to TRBD1. This CDR3 is built from 15 residues. Trimming cost V 7 bases and J 3 bases; bases outside gene matches: 4. Germline CDR1 is SNHLY and CDR2 is FYNNEI. The CDR3 region has the DNA TGTGCCAGCAACGGACAGGGGATCTATAATTCACCCCTCCACTTT. Translating gives CASNGQGIYNSPLHF.

This clone was counted a few times. This rearrangement joins TRBV14 to TRBJ2-3; 14 nucleotides match TRBD2. This CDR3 spans 17 amino acids. Trimming removed 0 bases from V and 6 bases from J; junction bases left unmatched: 5. Looked up from germline, CDR1 is SGHDN and CDR2 is FVKESK. CDR3 protein: CASSQETSGRALDTQYF. The CDR3 coding sequence is TGTGCCAGCAGCCAAGAGACTAGCGGGAGGGCCTTGGATACGCAGTATTTT.

The genes are TRBV30 and TRBJ2-7; maybe TRBD1 (6 bases). Germline values: CDR1 GTSNPN, CDR2 SVGIG (reference sequence). This CDR3 is built from 12 residues. V was trimmed by 3 bases and J by 7 bases, leaving 13 bases between them. The CDR3 DNA reads TGTGCCTGGAGCCAACTAACAGGGGAGCAGTACTTC. It yields the protein CAWSQLTGEQYF.

The chain carries TRBV4-1 and TRBJ2-5; TRBD2 matches 8 bases. This CDR3 comprises 16 residues. After removal of 0 bases from V and 0 bases from J, the junction contained 3 bases not matched to a gene. From germline, CDR1 is MGHRA and CDR2 YSYEKL. The DNA of the CDR3 is TGCGCCAGCAGCCAAGAGTCTAGCGGGTACCAAGAGACCCAGTACTTC. Its translation: CASSQESSGYQETQYF.

V and J are TRBV11-1 and TRBJ2-1; D perhaps matches TRBD2 (6 bases). Between the trimmed V and J ends, which lost 0 bases and 8 bases, there was a span of 14 bases. Germline CDR1 reads SGHAT; CDR2 reads FQDESV (reference sequence). The CDR3 has 15 residues. CDR3 sequence (DNA): TGTGCCAGCAGCTTAGCTGCCGGGACTCTCGATGAGCAGTTCTTC. This translates into CASSLAAGTLDEQFF. The entire variable domain, with the rest obtained from reference TRBV11-1 and TRBJ2-1, is as follows: EAEVAQSPRYKITEKSQAVAFWCDPISGHATLYWYRQILGQGPELLVQFQDESVVDDSQLPKDRFSAERLKGVDSTLKIQPAELGDSAMYLCASSLAAGTLDEQFFGPGTRLTVL.

The CDR3 protein is CATSDWTSGVAGELFF. CDR3 DNA sequence: TGTGCCACCAGTGATTGGACTAGCGGAGTTGCCGGGGAGCTGTTTTTT. V and J are TRBV24-1 and TRBJ2-2; 10 nucleotides agree with TRBD2. Trimming cost V 2 bases and J 6 bases; bases outside gene matches: 5. Germline V gene lookup returns CDR1 KGHDR and CDR2 SFDVKD. CDR3 length equals 16 residues.

V and J are TRBV2 and TRBJ2-2; 8 bases are a match to TRBD1. V lost 3 bases and J lost 4; bases outside the gene matches: 4. The CDR3 extends over 15 amino acids. Germline CDR1 is SNHLY and CDR2 is FYNNEI. DNA of the CDR3: TGTGCCAGCAGTGAGGGACAGGTCAGCACCGGGGAGCTGTTTTTT. This translates into CASSEGQVSTGELFF.

The V and J genes are TRBV10-3 and TRBJ2-7; TRBD2 matches at 11 bases. V gave up 6 bases and J gave up 3 bases; unmatched junction bases: 4. The CDR3 contains 14 residues. Germline CDR1 ENHRY, CDR2 SYGVKD. CDR3 residues: CAIRLAGDNYEQYF. The CDR3 DNA follows: TGTGCCATCAGACTAGCGGGAGATAACTACGAGCAGTACTTC.

This clone came up once. The chain is built from TRBV6-2 or TRBV6-3 and TRBJ2-5; D is ambiguous. Germline V gene lookup returns CDR1 MNHEY and CDR2 SVGEGT. The CDR3 totals 15 residues. Trimming removed 2 bases from V and 7 bases from J, with 17 bases in between. The CDR3 coding sequence is TGTGCCAGCAGTTACGGCAGCGAACGGTCGGGGACCCAGTACTTC. This sequence encodes CASSYGSERSGTQYF.

The chain is built from TRBV5-3 and TRBJ2-1; 7 positions match TRBD2. TRBV5-3 belongs to the ORF category, with a function that is uncertain. The V gene end was trimmed by 3 bases and the J gene end by 5 bases; junction bases not matched to a gene: 11. The CDR3 totals 16 residues. The CDR3 DNA is TGTGCCAGAAGCTCCTCCGATCAGCGGGAAAACAATGAGCAGTTCTTC. Protein sequence: CARSSSDQRENNEQFF.

J is TRBJ2-3 and V is TRBV18; 11 bases line up with TRBD2. This CDR3 region has 16 residues. Losses at the gene ends were 4 bases for V and 0 bases for J; bases not matched to a gene: 3. Germline lookup yields CDR1 KGHSH and CDR2 LQKENI. The CDR3 DNA follows: TGTGCCAGCTCACAAGGGACTAGCGGTAGCACAGATACGCAGTATTTT. It is translated as CASSQGTSGSTDTQYF. Together with reference TRBV18 and TRBJ2-3, the CDR3 gives the full variable domain: NAGVMQNPRHLVRRRGQEARLRCSPMKGHSHVYWYRQLPEEGLKFMVYLQKENIIDESGMPKERFSAEFPKEGPSILRIQQVVRGDSAAYFCASSQGTSGSTDTQYFGPGTRLTVL.

This clone was seen just once. The chain is built from TRBV19 and TRBJ2-3, with 8 bases matching TRBD2. The CDR3 covers 15 residues. With 7 bases clipped from V and 6 bases from J, the junction kept 12 bases outside the gene matches. Looked up from germline, CDR1 is LNHDA and CDR2 is SQIVND (reference sequence). For the CDR3, the DNA is TGTGCCAGTACCCTGAGGAGCGGGAGAGCGGATACGCAGTATTTT. Encoded protein: CASTLRSGRADTQYF.

The chain employs TRBV1 and TRBJ2-2; no DNA check was done on the table's D call, TRBD1. TRBV1 is a pseudogene locus. The CDR3 contains 15 residues. The CDR3 DNA reads as TGCACCAGCAGCGTTGTGGACAGGAACACCGGGGAGCTGTTTTTT. Protein sequence: CTSSVVDRNTGELFF.